These T cell receptor beta chains were read from a single sample in a study of CD8 T cells in ankylosing spondylitis. A single record per CDR3 protein comes from TCRdb applying MiXCR to the 5' RACE reads. This table has around 480,000 distinct CDR3 sequences, about 15% appearing once. Input material: blood, either unsorted or a sorted T cell fraction (not recorded which). The receptors were gathered from a male donor with ankylosing spondylitis. Both conserved end residues are trimmed from each CDR3. A D gene is named only where the DNA matches it firmly. Size values are once, few and many counts, or a class for expanded clones, and some rows have none.

cdr3_aa d_call v_call clone_size cdr3_length j_call
ASSGGTGVYEQY TRBD1 TRBV5-5 NA 12 TRBJ2-7
ASTLRIRMNTEAF NA TRBV6-1 NA 13 TRBJ1-1
SARDPTSVETQY TRBD2 TRBV20-1 NA 12 TRBJ2-5
ASSLGPSYYNEQF NA TRBV7-2 NA 13 TRBJ2-1
ASSDSGTFSYNEQF TRBD2 TRBV5-1 many 14 TRBJ2-1
ASSVRDGGDTQY NA TRBV5-4 NA 12 TRBJ2-3
ASSIGSTGGQETQY TRBD1 TRBV5-1 few 14 TRBJ2-5
AISEPGTPYSGANVLT NA TRBV10-3 few 16 TRBJ2-6
ASSPRSSRVWQF NA TRBV3-1 NA 12 TRBJ2-1
ASSPSGGVSPLH NA TRBV11-2 once 12 TRBJ1-6
ASRTTSGANVLT NA TRBV2 NA 12 TRBJ2-6
ASKTGGVQSYEQY TRBD1 TRBV2 NA 13 TRBJ2-7
SARGAHPLGYGYT NA TRBV20-1 NA 13 TRBJ1-2
ASSQLHGGTQY NA TRBV12-3/TRBV12-4 few 11 TRBJ2-3
CARKSGRSHYHNEQF TRBD2 TRBV20-1 NA 15 TRBJ2-1
ASTVAGHNSPLH NA TRBV28 many 12 TRBJ1-6
ASSHRQGTTSGANVLT TRBD1 TRBV7-3 NA 16 TRBJ2-6
ASTSRQASLMYEQY NA TRBV6-1 NA 14 TRBJ2-7
ASSRGSGRGTDTQY TRBD2 TRBV19 NA 14 TRBJ2-3
ASSQDMGVYNEQF NA TRBV14 NA 13 TRBJ2-1
ASSPQRTGELF NA TRBV27 few 11 TRBJ2-2
ASSQALAGRHEQF TRBD2 TRBV4-3 many 13 TRBJ2-1
ATSDPGTGYQETQY TRBD1 TRBV24-1 NA 14 TRBJ2-5
ASSVVGANTGELF NA TRBV9 few 13 TRBJ2-2
ASSLSPGGASSGANVLT TRBD1 TRBV5-1 NA 17 TRBJ2-6
ASSLKRGLPYEQY NA TRBV7-8 once 13 TRBJ2-7
ASSLDQGNTQY NA TRBV12-3/TRBV12-4 few 11 TRBJ2-3
ASSFRSGNLNNSPLH NA TRBV27 NA 15 TRBJ1-6
ASAPTAGLAGVAYEQY TRBD2 TRBV12-3/TRBV12-4 NA 16 TRBJ2-7
SVQKDSNQPQH NA TRBV29-1 many 11 TRBJ1-5
ASSPRRTSDTDTQY NA TRBV9 NA 14 TRBJ2-3
ASSLDGSGNTIY NA TRBV5-1 many 12 TRBJ1-3
ASSLSGSVYNEQF TRBD2 TRBV5-1 NA 13 TRBJ2-1
ATLGQNSYEQY TRBD1 TRBV6-1 NA 11 TRBJ2-7
AISEAGTNGYT NA TRBV10-3 NA 11 TRBJ1-2
ATMYADTQY NA TRBV6-6 NA 9 TRBJ2-3
ASSSWDRGRNQHQH TRBD1 TRBV12-3/TRBV12-4 NA 14 TRBJ1-5
ASRREQGSNYEQY NA TRBV2 few 13 TRBJ2-7
SVSGKSSGYNEQF NA TRBV29-1 few 13 TRBJ2-1
ASSPRTSGTYEQY TRBD2 TRBV7-2 few 13 TRBJ2-7
ASSFNQLYEAF NA TRBV27 few 11 TRBJ1-1
ASRLGTQKGSEQY NA TRBV5-1 NA 13 TRBJ2-7
ASSSGQVNGGYT TRBD1 TRBV5-1 few 12 TRBJ1-2
SVRAYSLTDTQY NA TRBV29-1 NA 12 TRBJ2-3
SARDQGGTSPYEQY TRBD2 TRBV20-1 few 14 TRBJ2-7
SAKAGAETQY NA TRBV20-1 few 10 TRBJ2-5
ATSREGLSRADTQY NA TRBV15 few 14 TRBJ2-3
ASSSGVVGNEQY NA TRBV5-1 many 12 TRBJ2-7
ASRLLAGGSVDTQY TRBD2 TRBV6-5 NA 14 TRBJ2-3
SAHVPGLGNTEAF NA TRBV20-1 NA 13 TRBJ1-1
ASSKGRGPQPQH TRBD1 TRBV9 NA 12 TRBJ1-5
ASSPAASSYNEQF NA TRBV7-2 many 13 TRBJ2-1
SGMNTEAF NA TRBV29-1 many 8 TRBJ1-1
ATSGPLGTSGSSYNEQF NA TRBV24-1 few 17 TRBJ2-1
SARDGTSGLINEQF TRBD2 TRBV20-1 few 14 TRBJ2-1